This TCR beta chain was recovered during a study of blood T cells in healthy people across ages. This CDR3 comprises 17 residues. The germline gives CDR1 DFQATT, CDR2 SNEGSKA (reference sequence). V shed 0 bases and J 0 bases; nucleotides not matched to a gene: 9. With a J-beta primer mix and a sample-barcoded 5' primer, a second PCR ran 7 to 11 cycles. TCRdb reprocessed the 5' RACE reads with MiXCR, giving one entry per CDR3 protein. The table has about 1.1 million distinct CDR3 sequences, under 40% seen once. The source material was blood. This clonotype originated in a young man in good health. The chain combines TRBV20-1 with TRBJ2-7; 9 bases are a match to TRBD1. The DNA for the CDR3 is TGCAGTGCTAGAGATGGGGAAGGGACAGGGAGCTCCTACGAGCAGTACTTC. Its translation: CSARDGEGTGSSYEQYF.